Shown below are 20 T cell receptor beta chains from a single sample sequenced in a study of T cells in Graves' hyperthyroidism and ophthalmopathy. RNA transcripts gave rise to amplified TCR beta CDR3 regions. RT-PCR in the first round (using the HTBI primer set) targeted the TCR CDR3. TCRdb re-derived calls from the multiplex PCR reads in MiXCR, one entry per CDR3 protein. The profile shows 300,000 to 350,000 distinct CDR3 sequences, roughly 14% of them singletons. Sequenced material: blood. These receptor sequences come from a woman between 25 and 40 years old with Graves' hyperthyroidism.

This clonotype was observed a handful of times. A read error is possible here, since a much larger clone lies one base away. This CDR3 is missing its conserved last phenylalanine or tryptophan, likely due to a read error. V is TRBV2 and J is TRBJ1-1; D is ambiguous. The CDR3 runs 13 residues. V dropped 5 bases and J dropped 1 base, with 8 bases sitting between them. Germline CDR1 SNHLY, CDR2 FYNNEI. The CDR3 DNA sequence: TGTGCCAGCAGTTCTGCACAGAACACTGAAGCTTTCCTT. This gives the protein CASSSAQNTEAFL.

This clonotype was counted ten times or more. The chain couples TRBV5-1 to TRBJ2-3; D remains ambiguous. Germline loops: CDR1 SGHRS, CDR2 YFSETQ. The ends were cut back, 5 bases at V and 6 bases at J, with 13 bases in the middle. The length of the CDR3 is 13 residues. CDR3 sequence reads: CASSRVTDDTQYF. Written as DNA, the CDR3 is TGCGCCAGCAGTAGGGTGACCGATGATACGCAGTATTTT.

This clonotype was recorded many times. This chain links TRBV28 with TRBJ1-2; tentatively, D is TRBD1 (5 bases). Germline V gene sequence: CDR1 MDHEN, CDR2 SYDVKM. There are 12 residues in the CDR3. V dropped 5 bases and J dropped 8 bases, with 12 bases sitting between them. The CDR3 loop is CASSHRRSGYTF. The DNA for the CDR3 is TGTGCCAGCAGTCACAGGAGGTCAGGCTACACCTTC.

This clonotype was observed at least ten times. This chain uses TRBV11-2 with TRBJ1-4; a weak D match, TRBD1 (5 bases). The CDR3 totals 13 residues. CDR1 and CDR2 from the germline V gene are SGHAT and FQNNGV. V gave up 2 bases and J gave up 6 bases, with 7 bases separating them. The CDR3 DNA sequence: TGTGCCAGCAGCTTACAGGGAGATGAAAAACTGTTTTTT. Protein product: CASSLQGDEKLFF. Combining the CDR3 with reference TRBV11-2 and TRBJ1-4 gives the whole variable domain EAGVAQSPRYKIIEKRQSVAFWCNPISGHATLYWYQQILGQGPKLLIQFQNNGVVDDSQLPKDRFSAERLKGVDSTLKIQPAKLEDSAVYLCASSLQGDEKLFFGSGTQLSVL.

Points on this clonotype: This may come from a read error, since a much larger clone is one base off. The CDR3 region is CASSLSRPETGYTF. CDR3 coding DNA: TGTGCCAGCAGCTTAAGTAGGCCAGAGACTGGCTACACCTTC. This rearrangement joins TRBV11-2 to TRBJ1-2; no clear D. CDR1 and CDR2 from the germline V gene are SGHAT and FQNNGV. CDR3 length equals 14 residues. Between the trimmed V and J ends, which lost 2 bases and 7 bases, there was a span of 14 bases. The full variable domain, completed using reference TRBV11-2 and TRBJ1-2, is EAGVAQSPRYKIIEKRQSVAFWCNPISGHATLYWYQQILGQGPKLLIQFQNNGVVDDSQLPKDRFSAERLKGVDSTLKIQPAKLEDSAVYLCASSLSRPETGYTFGSGTRLTVV.

This clonotype occurred a few times. The genes are TRBV5-1 and TRBJ2-1; 9 bases map to TRBD2. Germline V gene sequence: CDR1 SGHRS, CDR2 YFSETQ. The CDR3 consists of 16 residues. V was clipped by 4 bases and J by 5 bases; unmatched bases: 10. Here the CDR3 DNA reads TGCGCCAGCAGCCAGGGAAGATGGACTAGCGACAATGAGCAGTTCTTC. It codes for CASSQGRWTSDNEQFF.

Concerning this clonotype: At one of its ends the junction is not consistent with the germline gene, which may arise from a read error. The chain uses TRBV6-1 and TRBJ2-2, with 9 positions matching TRBD2. CDR3 length: 14 residues. The germline CDR1 and CDR2 sequences are MNHNS and SASEGT. DNA of the CDR3: TGTGCCAGCAGTGACATAGCGGGAGTGGGGGAGCTGCTTTTT. Its protein is CASSDIAGVGELLF.

This CDR3 reads CASSTTPTGSAGYGYTF. The CDR3 DNA is TGTGCCAGTAGTACCACACCCACAGGGAGCGCCGGGTATGGCTACACCTTC. J is TRBJ1-2 and V is TRBV19, with D tentatively TRBD1 (6 bases). The CDR3 is 17 amino acids. CDR1 is LNHDA and CDR2 is SQIVND in the germline V gene (reference sequence). V lost 4 bases and J lost 5, with 23 bases in between.

This clonotype has ten or more counts. The rearrangement uses TRBV11-2 and TRBJ1-1; no clear D gene. CDR1 and CDR2 from the germline V gene are SGHAT and FQNNGV. With 0 bases removed from V and 6 bases from J, the gap between germline ends came to 8 bases. The length of the CDR3 is 13 residues. The CDR3 is CASSLERTPEAFF. The CDR3 DNA follows: TGTGCCAGCAGCTTAGAGAGAACCCCTGAAGCTTTCTTT.

The sample holds many counts of this clonotype. This chain uses TRBV6-1 with TRBJ1-2; D uncertain. CDR1 MNHNS and CDR2 SASEGT come from the germline V gene. V was cut by 5 bases and J by 5 bases, with 9 bases left in between. This CDR3 spans 12 amino acids. The CDR3 nucleotides read TGTGCCAGCAGTTTGGATCGTTATGGCTACACCTTC. Its translation: CASSLDRYGYTF.

V is TRBV5-1 and J is TRBJ2-1, with D perhaps matching TRBD1 (6 bases). This CDR3 has 17 amino acids. The germline CDR1 and CDR2 sequences are SGHRS and YFSETQ. V lost 4 bases to trimming and J lost 3 bases, with 20 bases between them. The CDR3 DNA follows: TGCGCCAGCAGCCGAGCCGGGACATCAAGTTTCTACAATGAGCAGTTCTTC. Residues: CASSRAGTSSFYNEQFF.

This clonotype was seen repeatedly, ten times or more. The gene calls are TRBV2 and TRBJ1-1, with D unresolved. This CDR3 comprises 12 residues. Germline lookup yields CDR1 SNHLY and CDR2 FYNNEI. V lost 2 bases and J lost 3, with 4 bases in between. In nucleotides, the CDR3 is TGTGCCAGCAGTGAAAGTCACACTGAAGCTTTCTTT. Translating gives CASSESHTEAFF.

This clonotype was found many times. V usage is TRBV2 and J usage is TRBJ2-7; D perhaps matches TRBD2 (5 bases). Trimming took off 8 bases at V and 2 bases at J, with 13 bases between the two ends. Germline loops: CDR1 SNHLY, CDR2 FYNNEI. The CDR3 extends over 13 amino acids. The CDR3 DNA reads as TGTGCCAGCTTTATTAGCGCCGCCTACGAGCAGTACTTC. Amino acid sequence: CASFISAAYEQYF.

J is TRBJ2-2 and V is TRBV28; D gene unclear. Per the germline V gene, CDR1 is MDHEN and CDR2 is SYDVKM. This CDR3 has 19 amino acids. The V gene lost 3 bases and the J gene lost 4 bases, with 24 bases spanning the gap. The DNA of the CDR3 is TGTGCCAGCAGTTTCGGTCTTTTGGTGGGCAGGCGCCCCACCGGGGAGCTGTTTTTT. Protein sequence: CASSFGLLVGRRPTGELFF.

This clonotype was recorded a few times. The chain links TRBV9 to TRBJ2-7; 10 bases are shared with TRBD2. Trimming at V came to 1 base and at J to 5 bases, leaving 9 bases not matched to a gene. Germline CDR1 SGDLS, CDR2 YYNGEE. The length of the CDR3 is 16 residues. CDR3 bases: TGTGCCAGCAGCGTAACTATGGCTAGCGGGAGTAACGAGCAGTACTTC. Encoded protein: CASSVTMASGSNEQYF. The full variable domain, completed using reference TRBV9 and TRBJ2-7, is DSGVTQTPKHLITATGQRVTLRCSPRSGDLSVYWYQQSLDQGLQFLIQYYNGEERAKGNILERFSAQQFPDLHSELNLSSLELGDSALYFCASSVTMASGSNEQYFGPGTRLTVT.

The chain joins TRBV6-5 to TRBJ2-1; 11 positions match TRBD2. There are 15 residues in the CDR3. In germline, CDR1 is MNHEY, CDR2 SVGAGI. Trimming took 0 bases from V and 7 from J; bases not matched to a gene: 2. CDR3 region: CASSYSRTSGNEQFF. The DNA for the CDR3 is TGTGCCAGCAGTTACTCTCGGACTAGCGGGAATGAGCAGTTCTTC.

This chain uses TRBV5-8 with TRBJ2-3; D possibly matches TRBD1 or TRBD2 (5 bases each). From germline, CDR1 is SGHTS and CDR2 YDEGEE. The length of the CDR3 is 15 residues. The V end was cut by 4 bases, the J end by 1 base, with 13 bases between. The CDR3 nucleotides are TGTGCCAGCAGCGACCGGGGCGTAGGCACAGATACGCAGTATTTT. Translating it yields CASSDRGVGTDTQYF.

This clonotype has just a few counts. V usage is TRBV20-1 and J usage is TRBJ2-7; tentatively, D is TRBD2 (5 bases). The V gene lost 3 bases and the J gene lost 0 bases, with 9 bases spanning the gap. This CDR3 is built from 13 residues. Germline V gene data show CDR1 as DFQATT and CDR2 as SNEGSKA (reference sequence). For the CDR3, the DNA is TGCAGTGCTAGTACGGGAAGCTCCTACGAGCAGTACTTC. Residues: CSASTGSSYEQYF.

This clonotype was counted only a few times. The chain is built from TRBV25-1 and TRBJ2-1, with 10 bases fitting TRBD1. The J segment lost 8 bases and the V segment lost 5 bases, leaving 6 bases of the junction unmatched. The CDR3 contains 14 residues. The germline gives CDR1 MGHDK, CDR2 SYGVNS. The CDR3 loop is CASSLTGGLDEQFF. DNA of the CDR3: TGTGCCAGCAGTCTGACAGGGGGCCTTGATGAGCAGTTCTTC. Variable domain in full (rest from reference TRBV25-1 and TRBJ2-1): EADIYQTPRYLVIGTGKKITLECSQTMGHDKMYWYQQDPGMELHLIHYSYGVNSTEKGDLSSESTVSRIRTEHFPLTLESARPSHTSQYLCASSLTGGLDEQFFGPGTRLTVL.

This clonotype has just a few counts. V is TRBV20-1 and J is TRBJ1-1, with D perhaps matching TRBD1 (6 bases). Germline V lookup: CDR1 DFQATT, CDR2 SNEGSKA (reference sequence). This CDR3 is 9 amino acids long. This CDR3 is CLPRGLAFF. DNA for the CDR3: TGCCTTCCCCGGGGGCTTGCTTTCTTT.